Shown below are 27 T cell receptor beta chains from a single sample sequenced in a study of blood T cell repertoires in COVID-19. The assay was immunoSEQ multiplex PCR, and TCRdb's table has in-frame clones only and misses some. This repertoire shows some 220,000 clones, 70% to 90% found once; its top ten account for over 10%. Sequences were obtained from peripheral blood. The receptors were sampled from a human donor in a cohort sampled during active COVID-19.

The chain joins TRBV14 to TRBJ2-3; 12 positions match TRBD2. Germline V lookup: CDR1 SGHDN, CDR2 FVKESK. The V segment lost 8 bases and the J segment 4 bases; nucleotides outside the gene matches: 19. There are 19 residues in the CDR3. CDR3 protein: CASQKTGTSGFYGADTQYF. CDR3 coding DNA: TGTGCCAGCCAGAAAACCGGGACTAGCGGGTTCTACGGGGCAGATACGCAGTATTTT.

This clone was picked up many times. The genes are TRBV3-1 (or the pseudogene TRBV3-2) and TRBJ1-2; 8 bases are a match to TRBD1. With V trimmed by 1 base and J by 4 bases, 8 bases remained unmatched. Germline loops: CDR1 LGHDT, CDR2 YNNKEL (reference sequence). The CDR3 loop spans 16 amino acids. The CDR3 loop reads CASSQGTGMVGYGYTF. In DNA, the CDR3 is TGTGCCAGCAGCCAAGGGACAGGGATGGTCGGCTATGGCTACACCTTC.

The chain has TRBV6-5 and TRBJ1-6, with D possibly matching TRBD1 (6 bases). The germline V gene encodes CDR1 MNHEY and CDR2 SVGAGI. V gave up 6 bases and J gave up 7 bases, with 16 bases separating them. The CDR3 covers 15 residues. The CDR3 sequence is CASRPTGFLNSPLHF. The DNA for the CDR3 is TGTGCCAGCAGACCTACAGGGTTCTTAAATTCACCCCTCCACTTT.

CDR3 sequence reads: CSASGPTYEQYF. The CDR3 DNA reads as TGCAGTGCTAGTGGGCCCACCTACGAGCAGTACTTC. V is TRBV20-1 and J is TRBJ2-7; no clear D. CDR1 and CDR2 from the germline V gene are DFQATT and SNEGSKA (reference sequence). This CDR3 is built from 12 residues. V was shortened by 3 bases and J by 2 bases, with 8 bases between the two germline ends.

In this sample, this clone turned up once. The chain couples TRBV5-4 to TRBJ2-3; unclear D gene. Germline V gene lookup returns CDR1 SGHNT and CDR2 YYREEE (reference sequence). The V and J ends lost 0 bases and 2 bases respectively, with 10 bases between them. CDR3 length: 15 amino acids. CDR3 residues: CASSLVRQVTDTQYF. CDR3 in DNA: TGTGCCAGCAGCTTGGTTCGGCAGGTCACAGATACGCAGTATTTT.

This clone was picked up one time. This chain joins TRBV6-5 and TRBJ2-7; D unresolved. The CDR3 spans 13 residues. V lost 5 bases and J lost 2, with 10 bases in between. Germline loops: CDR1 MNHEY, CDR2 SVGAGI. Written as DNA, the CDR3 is TGTGCCAGCAGTCTAACTCCGGCCTACGAGCAGTACTTC. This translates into CASSLTPAYEQYF.

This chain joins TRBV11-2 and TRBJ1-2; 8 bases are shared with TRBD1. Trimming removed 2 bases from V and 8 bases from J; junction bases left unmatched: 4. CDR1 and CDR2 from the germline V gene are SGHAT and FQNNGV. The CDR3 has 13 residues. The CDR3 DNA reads TGTGCCAGCAGCTTACAGGGGGCTGGCGGCTACACCTTC. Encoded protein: CASSLQGAGGYTF.

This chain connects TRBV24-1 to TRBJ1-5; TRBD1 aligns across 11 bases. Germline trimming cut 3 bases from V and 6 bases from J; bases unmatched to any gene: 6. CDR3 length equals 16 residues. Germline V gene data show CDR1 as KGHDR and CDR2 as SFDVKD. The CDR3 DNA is TGTGCCACCAGTGATCCCGGGACAGGGGGAAGTCAGCCCCAGCATTTT. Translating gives CATSDPGTGGSQPQHF.

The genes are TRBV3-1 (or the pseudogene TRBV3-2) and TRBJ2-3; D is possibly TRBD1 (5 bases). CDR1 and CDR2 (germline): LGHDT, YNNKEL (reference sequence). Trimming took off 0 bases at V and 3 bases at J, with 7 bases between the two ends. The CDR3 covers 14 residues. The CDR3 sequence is CASSQDAGTDTQYF. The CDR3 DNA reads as TGTGCCAGCAGCCAAGATGCAGGGACAGATACGCAGTATTTT.

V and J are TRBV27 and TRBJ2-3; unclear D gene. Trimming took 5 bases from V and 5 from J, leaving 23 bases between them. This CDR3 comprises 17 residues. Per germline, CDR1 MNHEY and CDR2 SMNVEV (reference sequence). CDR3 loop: CASSQTRGDLFGDTQYF. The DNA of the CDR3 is TGTGCCAGCAGTCAGACTCGCGGCGACCTTTTTGGAGATACGCAGTATTTT.

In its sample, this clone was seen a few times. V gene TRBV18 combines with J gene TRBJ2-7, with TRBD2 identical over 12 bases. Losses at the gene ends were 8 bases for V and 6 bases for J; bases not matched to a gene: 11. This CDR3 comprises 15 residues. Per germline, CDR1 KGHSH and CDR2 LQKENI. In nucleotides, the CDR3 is TGTGCCAGCAGCCCGCCTAGCGGGAGGGCCCCCGAGCAGTACTTC. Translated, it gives CASSPPSGRAPEQYF.

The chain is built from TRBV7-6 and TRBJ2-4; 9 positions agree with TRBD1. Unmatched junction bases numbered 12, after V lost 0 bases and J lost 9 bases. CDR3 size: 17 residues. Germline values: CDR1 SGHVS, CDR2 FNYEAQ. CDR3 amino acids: CASSLAKPGQGLTIQYF. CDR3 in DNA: TGTGCCAGCAGCTTAGCAAAACCGGGACAGGGATTGACCATTCAGTACTTC. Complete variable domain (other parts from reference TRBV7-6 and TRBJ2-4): GAGVSQSPRYKVTKRGQDVALRCDPISGHVSLYWYRQALGQGPEFLTYFNYEAQQDKSGLPNDRFSAERPEGSISTLTIQRTEQRDSAMYRCASSLAKPGQGLTIQYFGAGTRLSVL.

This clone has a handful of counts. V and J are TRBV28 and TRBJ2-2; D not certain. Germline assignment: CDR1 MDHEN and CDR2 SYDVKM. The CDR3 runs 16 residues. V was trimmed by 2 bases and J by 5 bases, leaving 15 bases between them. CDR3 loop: CASSLRSAVGTGELFF. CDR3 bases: TGTGCCAGCAGTTTAAGAAGCGCAGTGGGTACCGGGGAGCTGTTTTTT.

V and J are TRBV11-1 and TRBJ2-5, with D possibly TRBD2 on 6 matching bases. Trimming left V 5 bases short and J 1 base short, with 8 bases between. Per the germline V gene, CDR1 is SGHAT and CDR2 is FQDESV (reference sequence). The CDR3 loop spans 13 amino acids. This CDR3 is CASSPSAQETQYF. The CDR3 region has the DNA TGTGCCAGCAGCCCTAGCGCCCAAGAGACCCAGTACTTC.

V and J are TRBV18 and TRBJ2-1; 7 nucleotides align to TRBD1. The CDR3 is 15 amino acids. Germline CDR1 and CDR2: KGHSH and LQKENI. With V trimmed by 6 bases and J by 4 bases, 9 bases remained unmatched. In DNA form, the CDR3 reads TGTGCCAGCTCTCGGGACAGTTCATATTACAATGAGCAGTTCTTC. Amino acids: CASSRDSSYYNEQFF.

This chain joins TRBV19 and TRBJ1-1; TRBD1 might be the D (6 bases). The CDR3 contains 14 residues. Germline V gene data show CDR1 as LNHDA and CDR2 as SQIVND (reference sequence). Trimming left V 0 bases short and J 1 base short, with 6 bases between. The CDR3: CASSIEGQNTEAFF. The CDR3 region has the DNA TGTGCCAGTAGTATAGAGGGACAGAACACTGAAGCTTTCTTT.

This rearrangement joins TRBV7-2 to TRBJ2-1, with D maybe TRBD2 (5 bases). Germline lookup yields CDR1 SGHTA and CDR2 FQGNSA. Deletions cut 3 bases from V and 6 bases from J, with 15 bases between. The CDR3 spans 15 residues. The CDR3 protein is CASSFPTSVTNEQFF. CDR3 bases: TGTGCCAGCAGCTTCCCTACTAGTGTTACCAATGAGCAGTTCTTC.

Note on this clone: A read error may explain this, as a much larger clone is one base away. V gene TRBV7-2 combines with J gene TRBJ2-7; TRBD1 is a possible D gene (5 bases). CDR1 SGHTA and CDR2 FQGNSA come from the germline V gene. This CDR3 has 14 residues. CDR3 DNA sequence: TGTGCCAACAGCTCACGGACAACCTCCTACGAGCAGTACTTC. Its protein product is CANSSRTTSYEQYF.

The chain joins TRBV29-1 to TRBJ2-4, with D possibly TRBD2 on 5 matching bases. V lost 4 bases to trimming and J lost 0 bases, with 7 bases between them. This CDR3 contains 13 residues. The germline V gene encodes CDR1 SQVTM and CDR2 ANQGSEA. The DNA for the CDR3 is TGCAGCGTTGGGACTGTAGCCAAAAACATTCAGTACTTC. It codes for CSVGTVAKNIQYF.

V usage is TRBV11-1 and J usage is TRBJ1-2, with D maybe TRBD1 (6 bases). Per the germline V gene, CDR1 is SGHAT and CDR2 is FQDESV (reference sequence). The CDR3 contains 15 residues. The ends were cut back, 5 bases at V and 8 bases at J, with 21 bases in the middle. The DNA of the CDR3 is TGTGCCAGCAGCCAAGGCGTCGGGACACCGGTCGGCTACACCTTC. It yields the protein CASSQGVGTPVGYTF.

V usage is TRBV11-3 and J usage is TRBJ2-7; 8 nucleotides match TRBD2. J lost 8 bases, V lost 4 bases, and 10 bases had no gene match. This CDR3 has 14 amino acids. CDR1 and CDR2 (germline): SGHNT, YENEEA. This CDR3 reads CASSSRGDLHKQYF. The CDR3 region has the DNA TGTGCCAGCAGCTCGCGGGGGGATCTCCACAAGCAGTACTTC. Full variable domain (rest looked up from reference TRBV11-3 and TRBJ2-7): EAGVVQSPRYKIIEKKQPVAFWCNPISGHNTLYWYLQNLGQGPELLIRYENEEAVDDSQLPKDRFSAERLKGVDSTLKIQPAELGDSAVYLCASSSRGDLHKQYFGPGTRLTVT.

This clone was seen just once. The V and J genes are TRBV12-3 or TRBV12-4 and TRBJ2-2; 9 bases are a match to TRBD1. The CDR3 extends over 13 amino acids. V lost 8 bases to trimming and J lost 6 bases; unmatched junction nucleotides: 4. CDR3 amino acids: CASEDRGAGELFF. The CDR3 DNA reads TGTGCCAGCGAGGACAGGGGTGCCGGGGAGCTGTTTTTT.

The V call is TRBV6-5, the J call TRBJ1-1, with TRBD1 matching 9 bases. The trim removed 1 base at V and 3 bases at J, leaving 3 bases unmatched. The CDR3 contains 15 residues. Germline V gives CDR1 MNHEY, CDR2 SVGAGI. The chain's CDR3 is CASSYWTGVDTEAFF. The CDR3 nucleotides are TGTGCCAGCAGTTACTGGACAGGGGTGGACACTGAAGCTTTCTTT.

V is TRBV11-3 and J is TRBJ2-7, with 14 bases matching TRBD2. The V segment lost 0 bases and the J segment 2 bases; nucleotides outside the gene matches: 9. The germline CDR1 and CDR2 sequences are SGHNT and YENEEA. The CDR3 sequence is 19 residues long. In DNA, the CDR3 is TGTGCCAGCAGCTTAGAAGGACTAGCGGGAGGCTTAACCCCCTACGAGCAGTACTTC. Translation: CASSLEGLAGGLTPYEQYF.

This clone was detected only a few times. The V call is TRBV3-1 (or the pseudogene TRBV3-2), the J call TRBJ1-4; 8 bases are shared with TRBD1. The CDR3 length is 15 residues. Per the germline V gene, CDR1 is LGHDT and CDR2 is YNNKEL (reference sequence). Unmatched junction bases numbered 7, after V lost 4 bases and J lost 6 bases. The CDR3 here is CASSLWTGRDEKLFF. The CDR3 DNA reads TGTGCCAGCAGCCTTTGGACAGGGCGAGATGAAAAACTGTTTTTT.

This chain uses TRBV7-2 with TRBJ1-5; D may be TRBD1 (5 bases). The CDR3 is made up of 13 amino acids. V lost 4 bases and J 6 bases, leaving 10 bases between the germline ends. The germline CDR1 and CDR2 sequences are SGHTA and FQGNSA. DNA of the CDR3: TGTGCCAGCAGCTCGCAGGGTAGTCAGCCCCAGCATTTT. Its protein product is CASSSQGSQPQHF.

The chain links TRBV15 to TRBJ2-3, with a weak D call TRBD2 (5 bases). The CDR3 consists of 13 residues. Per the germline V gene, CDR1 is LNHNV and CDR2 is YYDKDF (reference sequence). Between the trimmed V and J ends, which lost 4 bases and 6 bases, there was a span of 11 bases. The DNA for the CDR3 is TGTGCCACCAGCAATAAAGGCGGGGATACGCAGTATTTT. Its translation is CATSNKGGDTQYF.